These T cell receptor beta chains were read from a single sample in a study of molecular identifiers for immune sequencing clone quantification. Using its own MiXCR run on the PCR reads, TCRdb lists one record per CDR3 protein. This repertoire shows roughly 100,000 distinct CDR3 sequences, under 40% found once; its top ten account for less than 10%. Sequenced material: naive CD8+ T cells from blood, with Jurkat cell RNA spiked in. The origin of the receptors is a human donor in good health. Some libraries in this study had Jurkat cell RNA spiked in. CDR3s include the opening cysteine and the closing phenylalanine or tryptophan. Each record gives: J gene, D gene, V gene, clone size, CDR3 protein. A D gene is named only where the DNA matches it firmly. Rows give clone size only sometimes, using once, few, many, or a class for an expanded clone.

>TRBJ1-2|TRBD1|TRBV7-9|NA
CASSLEGTGHYGYTF
>TRBJ2-3|TRBD2|TRBV6-2/TRBV6-3|NA
CASLTSGASTDTQNF
>TRBJ2-7|TRBD2|TRBV12-3/TRBV12-4|NA
CASSFGASGSPYEQYF
>TRBJ2-1|NA|TRBV11-3|few
CASSSENEQFF
>TRBJ1-1|TRBD1|TRBV19|few
CASGTGLSTEAFF
>TRBJ1-1|NA|TRBV5-6|NA
CASSIDSEAFF
>TRBJ2-1|TRBD2|TRBV11-2|few
CATPLTGLSGGYNEQFF
>TRBJ2-5|TRBD1|TRBV4-3|NA
CASSQTDGQAETQYF
>TRBJ1-1|NA|TRBV15|many
CATGSIVGTEAFF
>TRBJ2-3|NA|TRBV14|many
CASGAADTQYF
>TRBJ2-7|NA|TRBV5-1|few
CASRDGGYEQYF
>TRBJ2-3|NA|TRBV10-1|few
CASSRDKADTQYF
>TRBJ2-1|NA|TRBV19|NA
CASSTGLSSYNEQFF
>TRBJ2-1|NA|TRBV7-2|few
CASSLLYPNYNEQFF
>TRBJ2-1|NA|TRBV7-2|few
CASSLTRSAGSEQFF
>TRBJ2-3|NA|TRBV19|many
CASSPTQRPGDTRYF
>TRBJ2-3|NA|TRBV19|NA
CASSVTVGSDTQYF
>TRBJ2-5|NA|TRBV4-1|few
CASSQDLRGWTQYF
>TRBJ2-1|NA|TRBV7-6|many
CASSGANNEQFF
>TRBJ2-3|NA|TRBV6-6|many
CASSPGPRPYF
>TRBJ2-3|NA|TRBV18|NA
CASSSDKLADTQYF
>TRBJ1-1|TRBD1|TRBV28|few
CASSFFDRDTEAFF
>TRBJ1-5|NA|TRBV7-2|NA
CASSLVQNQPKHF
>TRBJ2-1|TRBD1|TRBV3-1|NA
CASSQDGQAPFF
>TRBJ2-3|NA|TRBV28|many
CASSPGTHVLGDTQYF
>TRBJ2-7|NA|TRBV11-2|NA
CASGPGLSRDYEQYF
>TRBJ2-5|TRBD1|TRBV5-4|many
CASSDGQEAQETQYF
>TRBJ2-5|NA|TRBV2|many
CASSEAGTLQETQYF
>TRBJ2-2|TRBD2|TRBV11-3|few
CASSFLAGGELFF
>TRBJ2-1|TRBD2|TRBV6-5|few
CASSWTSGGSYNEQFF
>TRBJ1-3|NA|TRBV7-9|NA
CASSLTWTGTAGNTIYF
>TRBJ2-2|TRBD2|TRBV29-1|few
CSVKVLAGGGELFF
>TRBJ2-7|TRBD2|TRBV9|few
CASSVAGGPVEQYF
>TRBJ2-1|TRBD2|TRBV29-1|many
CSVETSGSGNEQFF
>TRBJ2-3|NA|TRBV24-1|NA
CATSDFGGAPTDTQYF
>TRBJ2-5|TRBD2|TRBV12-3/TRBV12-4|NA
CASSLGGVAGVQETQYF
>TRBJ1-2|TRBD1|TRBV27|NA
CASGPVAHRGYGYTF
>TRBJ2-7|NA|TRBV28|NA
CASSLETGRSSYEQYF
>TRBJ2-6|NA|TRBV7-8|NA
CATPLQGGSGANVLPF
>TRBJ2-3|TRBD2|TRBV20-1|once
CSVDASGRVDTQYF
>TRBJ1-4|NA|TRBV6-6|few
CASRASEKLFF
>TRBJ1-5|NA|TRBV5-6|NA
CASSLGGNGQPQHF
>TRBJ2-3|NA|TRBV4-3|NA
CASSQDPLSTDTQYF
>TRBJ2-7|NA|TRBV13|few
CASSPPWGVDEQYF
>TRBJ1-1|NA|TRBV5-5|many
CASSFGGGTEAFF
>TRBJ1-1|NA|TRBV12-3/TRBV12-4|few
CASSFSRGDTEAFF
>TRBJ2-3|NA|TRBV7-2|few
CASSLEMGGNIADTQYF
>TRBJ2-5|TRBD2|TRBV6-6|NA
CASSYFRVSGSLGQETQYF
>TRBJ2-7|NA|TRBV10-3|NA
CAISGSRGGGEQYF
>TRBJ2-5|NA|TRBV27|NA
CASSTSTGTRLQETQYF
>TRBJ2-3|NA|TRBV10-3|few
CAIKGLDADTQYF
>TRBJ1-2|NA|TRBV3-1|few
CASSHSSGYGYTF
>TRBJ2-3|TRBD2|TRBV6-5|NA
CASSYSTSGADTQYF
>TRBJ1-6|NA|TRBV20-1|many
CSATDAEVPNSPLHF